This entry features one TCR beta chain sequence. Its antigen is still unknown. The source of the sample is a study of cytomegalovirus exposure and HLA in healthy donors. About the study: A prior study identified approximately 120 million unique TCR beta sequences from about 200 million T cells. General study points: Most observed TCR sequences were rare, whereas some public TCRs were detected in many donors.

Germline CDR1 is LGHNA and CDR2 is YNFKEQ. The CDR3 totals 17 residues. The germline V and J ends were trimmed by 0 bases and 2 bases, with 14 bases remaining between them. 13 Jbeta primers and 60 Vbeta primers were used for the PCR. Repertoires were generated with immunoSEQ multiplex PCR, while TCRdb's copy carries only in-frame clones and drops some. The table records 130,000 or so clones, 70% to 80% of them present only once. The chain employs TRBV4-2 and TRBJ1-3, with no clear D. The source material was PBMCs. The source is a woman between 50 and 59 years old in good health and CMV-seropositive. The CDR3 protein is CASSQDFWGVTGNTIYF. The CDR3 bases are TGTGCCAGCAGCCAAGATTTCTGGGGAGTCACTGGAAACACCATATATTTT.